The 2 T cell receptor beta chains reported below all come from one sample, sequenced in a study of CD8+ T cells in alopecia areata. Reverse transcribed after extraction, RNA yielded cDNA as the sequencing template. Using immunoSEQ multiplex PCR, the repertoire was profiled, and TCRdb retains in-frame clones only, with some absent. Altogether approximately 210,000 clones are present, 64% being singletons, with the ten largest covering around 4.3%. Treatment of the sample: oral pan-JAK inhibitor, 5-10 mg twice daily. Sequenced material: CD4+ T cells sorted from blood, taken at week 4, from a patient treated with tofacitinib. Receptors originate from a human donor with alopecia areata.

The chain is built from TRBV25-1 and TRBJ2-5; the D gene is possibly TRBD1 (5 bases). Germline CDR1 is MGHDK and CDR2 is SYGVNS. V gave up 1 base and J gave up 4 bases, with 10 bases separating them. CDR3 length: 14 residues. The DNA of the CDR3 is TGTGCCAGCAGTGAATTCAGGGTAGGAGAGACCCAGTACTTC. Protein sequence: CASSEFRVGETQYF.

The chain carries TRBV6-5 and TRBJ2-5, with TRBD2 matching over 7 bases. The CDR3 covers 16 residues. Germline-derived CDR1 and CDR2 are MNHEY and SVGAGI. Unmatched junction bases numbered 9, after V lost 0 bases and J lost 5 bases. CDR3 sequence: CASSYSSGGGGETQYF. In nucleotides, the CDR3 is TGTGCCAGCAGTTACTCGAGTGGCGGGGGAGGTGAGACCCAGTACTTC.